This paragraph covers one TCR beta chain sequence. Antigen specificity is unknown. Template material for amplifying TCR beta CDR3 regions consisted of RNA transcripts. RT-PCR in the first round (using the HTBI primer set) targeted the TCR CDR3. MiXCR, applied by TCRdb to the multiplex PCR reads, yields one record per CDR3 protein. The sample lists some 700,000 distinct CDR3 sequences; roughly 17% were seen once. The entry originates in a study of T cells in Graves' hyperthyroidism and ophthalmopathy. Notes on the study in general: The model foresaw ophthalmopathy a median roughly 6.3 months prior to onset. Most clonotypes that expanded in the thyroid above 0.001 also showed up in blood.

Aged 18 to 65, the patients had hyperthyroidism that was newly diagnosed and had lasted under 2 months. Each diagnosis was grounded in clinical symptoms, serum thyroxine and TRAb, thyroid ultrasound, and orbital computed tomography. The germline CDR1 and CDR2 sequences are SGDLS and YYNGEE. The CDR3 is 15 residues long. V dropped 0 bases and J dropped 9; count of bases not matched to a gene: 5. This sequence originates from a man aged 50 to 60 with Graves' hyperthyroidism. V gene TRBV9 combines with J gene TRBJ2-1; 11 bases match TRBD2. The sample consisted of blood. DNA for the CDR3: TGTGCCAGCAGCGTAGCTCTAGCGGGAGGAGGTGAGCAGTTCTTC. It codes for CASSVALAGGGEQFF.